The 27 T cell receptor beta chains given below trace back to one sample, sequenced in a study of blood T cells in healthy people across ages. Primed by a sample-barcoded 5' primer and a J-beta primer mix, a second PCR proceeded for roughly 7 to 11 cycles. A single record per CDR3 protein comes from TCRdb applying MiXCR to the 5' RACE reads. The sample records fewer than 2 million distinct CDR3 sequences, about two fifths being singletons. The sequencing sample was made of blood. Receptors originate from a human donor in good health.

With regard to this clonotype: One end of the junction varies from germline; a read error may be responsible. The V call is TRBV20-1, the J call TRBJ1-2, with D perhaps TRBD1 (5 bases). This CDR3 contains 16 residues. Looked up from germline, CDR1 is DFQATT and CDR2 is SNEGSKA (reference sequence). The CDR3 sequence: CGARAVQGGRDYGYTF. The CDR3 DNA reads as TGCGGTGCTAGAGCCGTCCAGGGAGGTCGGGACTATGGCTACACCTTC.

This clonotype was detected a few times. The chain joins TRBV5-4 to TRBJ1-2; TRBD1 aligns across 8 bases. Looked up from germline, CDR1 is SGHNT and CDR2 is YYREEE (reference sequence). Trimming cost V 2 bases and J 3 bases; bases outside gene matches: 6. This CDR3 is 15 amino acids long. The CDR3 spells CASSFWTQGDYGYTF. The CDR3 bases are TGTGCCAGCAGCTTTTGGACACAGGGGGACTATGGCTACACCTTC.

This clonotype was detected only a few times. The chain carries TRBV7-2 and TRBJ1-2; D perhaps matches TRBD1 (6 bases). Per germline, CDR1 SGHTA and CDR2 FQGNSA. With 6 bases removed from V and 3 bases from J, the gap between germline ends came to 17 bases. The CDR3 loop spans 15 amino acids. Here the CDR3 DNA reads TGTGCCAGCAGGAATGGGGGGGGCGAGGACTATGGCTACACCTTC. It translates to CASRNGGGEDYGYTF. The full variable domain, rest sourced from reference TRBV7-2 and TRBJ1-2, is GAGVSQSPSNKVTEKGKDVELRCDPISGHTALYWYRQSLGQGLEFLIYFQGNSAPDKSGLPSDRFSAERTGGSVSTLTIQRTQQEDSAVYLCASRNGGGEDYGYTFGSGTRLTVV.

This clonotype has more than one count but fewer than ten. The genes are TRBV7-8 and TRBJ1-2; TRBD1 is a possible D gene (6 bases). CDR3 length: 15 residues. V was shortened by 4 bases and J by 4 bases, with 16 bases between the two germline ends. The germline gives CDR1 SGHVS, CDR2 FQNEAQ. The CDR3 protein is CASSSRTVGGYGYTF. The CDR3 DNA reads TGTGCCAGCAGCTCCAGGACAGTCGGGGGCTATGGCTACACCTTC.

This clonotype appeared a few times. The genes are TRBV7-3 and TRBJ2-7; TRBD1 aligns across 9 bases. This CDR3 spans 13 amino acids. Germline CDR1 is SGHTA and CDR2 is FQGTGA. The V segment lost 5 bases and the J segment 7 bases; nucleotides outside the gene matches: 6. The DNA of the CDR3 is TGTGCCAGCAGCGTACAGGGGGCGAGGGAGCAGTACTTC. It encodes CASSVQGAREQYF.

In this sample, this clonotype turned up many times. The chain links TRBV4-2 to TRBJ2-7; possibly TRBD2 for D (6 bases). Per the germline V gene, CDR1 is LGHNA and CDR2 is YNFKEQ. CDR3 length: 13 residues. Deletions cut 4 bases from V and 5 bases from J, with 12 bases between. In DNA form, the CDR3 reads TGTGCCAGCAGCCGAAATTGGGGGGACGAGCAGTACTTC. Amino acid sequence: CASSRNWGDEQYF.

V gene TRBV5-1 combines with J gene TRBJ2-1; 9 nucleotides agree with TRBD2. There are 16 residues in the CDR3. The ends lost 2 bases at V and 10 bases at J; junction bases unmatched: 13. Per the germline V gene, CDR1 is SGHRS and CDR2 is YFSETQ. The CDR3 DNA reads TGCGCCAGCAGCTTCACCGGGACTAGCAGGGGGGCGGAGCAGTTCTTC. Amino acid sequence: CASSFTGTSRGAEQFF.

This clonotype was picked up a small number of times. The germline gene is not matched at one end of the junction; a read error may be the cause. The chain uses TRBV7-8 and TRBJ2-6, with a weak D call TRBD1 (5 bases). This CDR3 has 18 amino acids. CDR1 is SGHVS, CDR2 FQNEAQ, per germline. This CDR3 reads CASSLVRSTHSGANVRTF. In DNA, the CDR3 is TGTGCCAGCAGCTTAGTCCGATCCACTCACTCTGGGGCCAACGTCCGGACTTTC.

The CDR3 DNA reads TGTGCCAGCAGCTGGACTAGCTTGGGGGACGAGCAGTACTTC. It encodes CASSWTSLGDEQYF. The J gene is TRBJ2-5, the V gene TRBV6-2 or TRBV6-3; 8 bases match TRBD2. The J call may be in error: the DNA end matches TRBJ2-7 better. Germline loops: CDR1 MNHEY, CDR2 SVGEGT. This CDR3 has 14 amino acids.

This rearrangement joins TRBV10-3 to TRBJ2-7, with D hard to call. CDR1 is ENHRY and CDR2 is SYGVKD in the germline V gene. V dropped 1 base and J dropped 6 bases, with 13 bases sitting between them. The CDR3 loop spans 14 amino acids. Here the CDR3 DNA reads TGTGCCATCAGTGAGTTGCAATTAGAGAGCGAGCAGTACTTC. Translated: CAISELQLESEQYF.

V and J are TRBV2 and TRBJ2-6; D ambiguous. Per germline, CDR1 SNHLY and CDR2 FYNNEI. V was shortened by 6 bases and J by 2 bases, with 11 bases between the two germline ends. This CDR3 comprises 15 residues. In DNA form, the CDR3 reads TGTGCCAGCAGCCGGATTCCGACTGGGGCCAACGTCCTGACTTTC. As protein: CASSRIPTGANVLTF.

CDR3 in DNA: TGTGCCAGCAGTACGACAGGGATCCCCTACGAGCAGTACTTC. This codes for CASSTTGIPYEQYF. This sequence joins TRBV6-2 or TRBV6-3 and TRBJ2-7; 7 nucleotides agree with TRBD1. The germline CDR1 and CDR2 sequences are MNHEY and SVGEGT. The junction had 6 bases not matched to a gene; V was cut back by 5 bases and J by 2 bases. The CDR3 covers 14 residues.

This clonotype was found a few times. The V and J genes are TRBV7-2 and TRBJ1-1, with D unclear. The CDR3 contains 19 residues. Deletions cut 1 base from V and 3 bases from J, with 24 bases between. Germline CDR1 SGHTA, CDR2 FQGNSA. The CDR3 nucleotides are TGTGCCAGCAGCTTAGTACCGATGGGAGCCTCCCGAGGCGACACTGAAGCTTTCTTT. Its protein is CASSLVPMGASRGDTEAFF.

The rearrangement links TRBV20-1 to TRBJ1-2; weak D call: TRBD1 (5 bases). V dropped 0 bases and J dropped 3 bases, with 11 bases sitting between them. The CDR3 spans 14 residues. CDR1 is DFQATT and CDR2 is SNEGSKA in the germline V gene (reference sequence). CDR3 protein: CSARESPGHYGYTF. CDR3 DNA: TGCAGTGCTAGAGAGAGCCCAGGGCACTATGGCTACACCTTC.

The J gene is TRBJ2-1, the V gene TRBV7-2; D perhaps matches TRBD2 (7 bases). This CDR3 spans 17 amino acids. V was shortened by 4 bases and J by 2 bases, with 18 bases between the two germline ends. Germline values: CDR1 SGHTA, CDR2 FQGNSA. CDR3: CASSSEGGRGPYNEQFF. The DNA of the CDR3 is TGTGCCAGCAGCTCGGAGGGCGGGCGGGGGCCCTACAATGAGCAGTTCTTC.

Of note for this clonotype: One junction end does not reproduce the germline sequence, and a read error may be involved. The chain has TRBV7-9 and TRBJ1-2, with no clear D. Germline loops: CDR1 SEHNR, CDR2 FQNEAQ (reference sequence). The CDR3 covers 14 residues. CDR3: CASSLNGEGYGHTF. CDR3 nucleotides: TGTGCCAGCAGCTTAAATGGTGAAGGCTATGGCCACACCTTC.

V and J are TRBV7-2 and TRBJ2-7, with D hard to call. CDR1 is SGHTA and CDR2 is FQGNSA in the germline V gene. This CDR3 has 15 residues. V dropped 5 bases and J dropped 2 bases, with 16 bases sitting between them. This CDR3 is CASSDQRTLTYEQYF. CDR3 coding DNA: TGTGCCAGCAGCGACCAGCGAACCCTCACCTACGAGCAGTACTTC.

This clonotype was observed a handful of times. V gene TRBV12-3 or TRBV12-4 combines with J gene TRBJ2-1; D is possibly TRBD1 or TRBD2 (6 bases each). With 6 bases removed from V and 9 bases from J, the gap between germline ends came to 18 bases. The CDR3 extends over 14 amino acids. CDR3 residues: CASSLTGQGGEQFF. The CDR3 DNA follows: TGTGCCAGCAGCCTTACAGGGCAGGGAGGTGAGCAGTTCTTC.

The chain employs TRBV20-1 and TRBJ2-4; TRBD2 matches 8 bases. CDR1 is DFQATT and CDR2 is SNEGSKA in the germline V gene (reference sequence). This CDR3 region has 15 residues. V was pared by 5 bases and J by 0 bases, with 6 bases of the junction left unmatched. CDR3 protein: CSASPGGGAKNIQYF. For the CDR3, the DNA is TGCAGTGCTTCCCCGGGGGGGGGAGCCAAAAACATTCAGTACTTC.

The chain recombines TRBV7-9 with TRBJ2-5; D unclear. V lost 5 bases and J 1 base, leaving 11 bases between the germline ends. The CDR3 is made up of 14 amino acids. CDR1 and CDR2 from the germline V gene are SEHNR and FQNEAQ (reference sequence). The CDR3 sequence is CASSPKVAQETQYF. In DNA, the CDR3 is TGTGCCAGCAGCCCAAAGGTAGCCCAAGAGACCCAGTACTTC.

The CDR3 is CSARALTGGGNTIYF. In DNA, the CDR3 is TGCAGTGCTAGAGCCCTGACAGGGGGCGGAAACACCATATATTTT. The rearrangement joins TRBV20-1 to TRBJ1-3, with 10 positions matching TRBD1. V lost 1 base and J lost 4; bases outside the gene matches: 4. The CDR3 runs to 15 residues. Germline CDR1 reads DFQATT; CDR2 reads SNEGSKA (reference sequence).

This rearrangement joins TRBV24-1 to TRBJ1-2; D perhaps matches TRBD1 (6 bases). Germline-derived CDR1 and CDR2 are KGHDR and SFDVKD. The CDR3 length is 16 residues. Deletions cut 6 bases from V and 8 bases from J, with 24 bases between. CDR3 sequence: CATSNPLAGAGNGYTF. CDR3 in DNA: TGTGCCACCAGTAATCCTCTCGCGGGGGCAGGGAACGGCTACACCTTC.

This clonotype has a handful of counts. The chain recombines TRBV11-2 with TRBJ2-7, with D hard to call. This CDR3 has 13 amino acids. Germline lookup yields CDR1 SGHAT and CDR2 FQNNGV. V was cut by 3 bases and J by 2 bases, with 8 bases left in between. The CDR3 spells CASSFWRAYEQYF. The DNA of the CDR3 is TGTGCCAGCAGCTTTTGGCGTGCCTACGAGCAGTACTTC.

The chain joins TRBV6-5 to TRBJ2-2; no clear D gene. The CDR3 loop spans 13 amino acids. Germline V CDR1 and CDR2: MNHEY, SVGAGI. V shed 7 bases and J shed 2 bases, with 8 bases lying between them. CDR3 protein: CASIGTNTGELFF. For the CDR3, the DNA is TGTGCCAGCATAGGCACCAACACCGGGGAGCTGTTTTTT.

Comments on this clonotype: At one end the junction does not follow the germline gene, possibly because of a read error. V gene TRBV20-1 combines with J gene TRBJ1-5; TRBD1 matches at 7 bases. The V gene's germline CDR1 is DFQATT and CDR2 SNEGSKA (reference sequence). The CDR3 is 13 amino acids. The CDR3 spells CSAYRGRNQPRHF. For the CDR3, the DNA is TGCAGTGCCTACAGGGGTCGGAATCAGCCCCGGCATTTT.

This clonotype was seen a handful of times. V and J are TRBV5-1 and TRBJ1-1; 7 bases are a match to TRBD1. The CDR3 spans 14 residues. After removal of 6 bases from V and 0 bases from J, the junction contained 5 bases not matched to a gene. Germline CDR1 reads SGHRS; CDR2 reads YFSETQ. CDR3 loop: CASNVDRMNTEAFF. CDR3 DNA: TGCGCCAGCAACGTGGACAGGATGAACACTGAAGCTTTCTTT.

This clonotype has just a few counts. A much larger clone differs by one base, so this may be a read error. This chain uses TRBV12-3 or TRBV12-4 with TRBJ2-7; 13 bases are shared with TRBD2. This CDR3 comprises 15 residues. The J segment lost 2 bases and the V segment lost 6 bases, leaving 4 bases of the junction unmatched. The CDR3: CASSIGLAGAYEQYF. CDR3 in DNA: TGTGCCAGCAGCATAGGACTAGCGGGGGCCTACGAGCAGTACTTC.